These 9 T cell receptor beta chains share one sample of origin, sequenced in a study of cytotoxic CD8 clonotypes in ibrutinib-treated CLL (TCRdb year 2021). Library creation used the immunoSEQ multiplex PCR assay. In TCRdb, the immuneACCESS table is reduced to in-frame sequences with V and J assigned. These tables do not hold every clone; where another copy was compared, an unresolved V gene accounts for under half, and the others remain unexplained. The sample table records over 7,000 clones; roughly 84% of these occur just once. Together, the top ten hold about 3.7% of the sample. The source was PBMCs, collected before ibrutinib treatment. The receptors stem from a human donor with chronic lymphocytic leukemia.

The gene calls are TRBV28 and TRBJ2-4; 9 nucleotides align to TRBD1. With 6 bases clipped from V and 3 bases from J, the junction kept 6 bases outside the gene matches. The length of the CDR3 is 15 residues. The V gene's germline CDR1 is MDHEN and CDR2 SYDVKM. CDR3 loop: CASSRGQGDKNIQYF. The DNA of the CDR3 is TGTGCCAGCAGCCGGGGACAGGGCGACAAAAACATTCAGTACTTC.

This chain connects TRBV4-2 to TRBJ2-6; no clear D. The CDR3 spans 17 residues. Germline V gene lookup returns CDR1 LGHNA and CDR2 YNFKEQ. Trimming removed 4 bases from V and 2 bases from J, with 15 bases in between. DNA of the CDR3: TGTGCCAGCAGCCTTAGGGTTCCGGGCGCTGGGGCCAACGTCCTGACTTTC. Protein: CASSLRVPGAGANVLTF.

This clone was recorded once. The chain has TRBV18 and TRBJ2-1; possible D gene TRBD2, 5 bases. Germline loops: CDR1 KGHSH, CDR2 LQKENI. This CDR3 region has 15 residues. Deletions cut 1 base from V and 9 bases from J, with 16 bases between. The CDR3: CASSPLTAGRGEQFF. CDR3 bases: TGTGCCAGCTCACCACTTACGGCAGGCCGGGGTGAGCAGTTCTTC. The complete variable domain, with remaining parts taken from reference TRBV18 and TRBJ2-1, reads NAGVMQNPRHLVRRRGQEARLRCSPMKGHSHVYWYRQLPEEGLKFMVYLQKENIIDESGMPKERFSAEFPKEGPSILRIQQVVRGDSAAYFCASSPLTAGRGEQFFGPGTRLTVL.

This rearrangement joins TRBV7-2 to TRBJ2-5; tentatively, D is TRBD1 or TRBD2 (6 bases each). Trimming took off 0 bases at V and 1 base at J, with 12 bases between the two ends. CDR3 length: 16 amino acids. CDR1 SGHTA and CDR2 FQGNSA come from the germline V gene. CDR3 in amino acids: CASSLATGTFQETQYF. CDR3 DNA: TGTGCCAGCAGCTTAGCTACAGGGACTTTCCAAGAGACCCAGTACTTC.

The chain carries TRBV7-2 and TRBJ2-5; TRBD1 might be the D (5 bases). In germline, CDR1 is SGHTA, CDR2 FQGNSA. V gave up 5 bases and J gave up 7 bases, with 14 bases separating them. The CDR3 is made up of 13 amino acids. CDR3: CASSPGWKGTQYF. DNA of the CDR3: TGTGCCAGCAGCCCAGGGTGGAAAGGGACCCAGTACTTC. Filled out from reference TRBV7-2 and TRBJ2-5, the complete variable domain reads GAGVSQSPSNKVTEKGKDVELRCDPISGHTALYWYRQSLGQGLEFLIYFQGNSAPDKSGLPSDRFSAERTGGSVSTLTIQRTQQEDSAVYLCASSPGWKGTQYFGPGTRLLVL.

The genes are TRBV5-4 and TRBJ2-7; maybe TRBD1 (5 bases). This CDR3 has 12 residues. The germline V gene encodes CDR1 SGHNT and CDR2 YYREEE (reference sequence). V was clipped by 2 bases and J by 4 bases, with 7 bases between them. The CDR3 DNA is TGTGCCAGCAGCTTCGACAGTTACGAGCAGTACTTC. It translates to CASSFDSYEQYF.

The chain employs TRBV19 and TRBJ1-2, with a weak D call TRBD1 (6 bases). The V gene lost 7 bases and the J gene lost 7 bases, with 22 bases spanning the gap. Germline values: CDR1 LNHDA, CDR2 SQIVND (reference sequence). The CDR3 runs to 15 residues. The CDR3 region has the DNA TGTGCCAGTAATGAGCGAGAGGACAGTTTTCGTGGCTACACCTTC. It translates to CASNEREDSFRGYTF.

This chain uses TRBV7-8 with TRBJ1-4; TRBD1 matches at 7 bases. The V segment lost 6 bases and the J segment 8 bases; nucleotides outside the gene matches: 12. CDR1 and CDR2 from the germline V gene are SGHVS and FQNEAQ. The CDR3 length is 15 residues. The CDR3 spells CASSQSPDRVEKLFF. The CDR3 region has the DNA TGTGCCAGCAGTCAGTCCCCCGACAGGGTAGAAAAACTGTTTTTT.

The gene calls are TRBV6-1 and TRBJ2-2; 11 nucleotides match TRBD2. J lost 6 bases, V lost 4 bases, and 4 bases had no gene match. The CDR3 length is 15 residues. The germline gives CDR1 MNHNS, CDR2 SASEGT. CDR3 residues: CASSVSGRAPGELFF. CDR3 bases: TGTGCCAGCAGTGTTAGCGGGAGGGCCCCCGGGGAGCTGTTTTTT.